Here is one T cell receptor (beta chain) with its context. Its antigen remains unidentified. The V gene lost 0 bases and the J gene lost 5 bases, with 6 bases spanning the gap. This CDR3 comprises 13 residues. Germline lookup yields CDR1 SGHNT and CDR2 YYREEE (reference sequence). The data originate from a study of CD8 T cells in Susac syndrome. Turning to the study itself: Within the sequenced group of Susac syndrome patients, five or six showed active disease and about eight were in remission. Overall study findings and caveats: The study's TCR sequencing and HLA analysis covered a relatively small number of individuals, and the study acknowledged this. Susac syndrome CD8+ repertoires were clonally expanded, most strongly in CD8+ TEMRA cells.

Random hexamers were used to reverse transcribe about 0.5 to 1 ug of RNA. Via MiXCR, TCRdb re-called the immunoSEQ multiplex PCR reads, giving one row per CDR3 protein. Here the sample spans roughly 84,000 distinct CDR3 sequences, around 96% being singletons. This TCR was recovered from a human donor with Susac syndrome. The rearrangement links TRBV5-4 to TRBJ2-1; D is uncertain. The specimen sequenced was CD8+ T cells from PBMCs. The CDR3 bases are TGTGCCAGCAGCTTGGACCATGACAATGAGCAGTTCTTC. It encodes CASSLDHDNEQFF.